This TCR beta chain was observed in a study of Graves' ophthalmopathy and Graves' hyperthyroidism (dated by TCRdb to between 2018 and 2020). About the full investigation: Peripheral blood samples were taken at the time of initial diagnosis, before any treatment was given. In six hyperthyroidism patients, the T-cell repertoire of thyroid tissue was compared with the T-cell repertoire of blood. In total, around 130 blood samples were TCR-sequenced: fewer than 50 ophthalmopathy, some 75 hyperthyroidism and around 17 hyperthyroidism-to-ophthalmopathy patients. For independent validation, a separate cohort was made up of some 19 hyperthyroidism patients plus 17 patients who later progressed from hyperthyroidism to ophthalmopathy. Once sampling was done, hyperthyroidism patients were given methimazole at a starting dose of 30 mg daily, while ophthalmopathy patients were given high-dose intravenous methylprednisolone. The study used signatures of the TCR beta repertoire to tell Graves' ophthalmopathy apart from Graves' hyperthyroidism and to predict which patients would progress to ophthalmopathy. To explore V-J signatures that distinguish ophthalmopathy from hyperthyroidism, a discovery set of around 100 patients was enrolled, made up of 40 to 45 with ophthalmopathy and 55 to 65 with stable hyperthyroidism.

The table lists this clonotype with many counts. Its antigen is currently not known. One base away there is no much larger clone; base qualities are not given. The CDR3 numbers 15 residues from cysteine through phenylalanine. The only DNA kept is the CDR3, 45 bases in frame from the first base. Per the germline V gene, SGDLS is the CDR1 and YYNGEE is the CDR2. Trimming takes 0 bases from V and 0 bases from J, and the germline ends sit 9 bases apart. TCR beta CDR3 regions were amplified from RNA transcripts for repertoire sequencing. The first round was an RT-PCR using HTBI primers with the Qiagen OneStep RT-PCR kit, and this first round was followed by a second-round multiplex PCR, then size selection and purification. Sequencing of the libraries was carried out on an Illumina HiSeq2000 in paired-end mode with 100 bp reads. The authors processed their data as follows. SOAPnuke was used to process the reads, throwing out any read that had adapters, had uncalled bases, had a mean Phred below 15, or lacked an exact constant-primer or identifier match. High-quality paired reads were merged with COPE v1.2.5. Clonotypes were defined as unique nucleotide sequences and were aligned to IMGT TRB V, D and J references using MiTCR v1.1. Only V-J combinations with frequency above 0.0001 were analysed, covering around 99% of repertoires. For each V-J combination, a TCR clonal expansion and chaos score was defined as F50 clonal expansion divided by the chaos observed in the TCRdist matrix. Welch's t-statistics and random forest were used to reduce the features to 10 to 15 V-J combinations, which were then used as input to a naive Bayes classifier. The Morisita-Horn index was used to measure how similar the thyroid and blood repertoires were. TCRdb cleaned the public reads at Q25 with fastp, built clones with MiXCR and kept in-frame beta chains. Rows with a matching CDR3 protein are joined into one entry that keeps the most common DNA and genes. In this record, the V and J calls reflect TCRdb's handling and not the investigators' own analysis. The sample contains almost 750,000 distinct CDR3 sequences, 35% to 50% of them found a single time. The ten largest clones add up to around 40% of the sample.

On the study overall, not on this receptor specifically: No statistical method was used to predetermine the sample size, and group allocation was not hidden from the investigators. In validation, the model predicted ophthalmopathy progression with about 71% sensitivity and roughly 78% specificity; 12 predicted patients were CT-confirmed with GO in a median of about 7.1 months. In cross-validation, the 13-signature model distinguished ophthalmopathy from stable hyperthyroidism with about 87% sensitivity and nearly 82% specificity, and in the test set the corresponding values were approximately 80% and 68%. Most of the expanded thyroid clonotypes with a frequency above 0.001 were also detected in blood, and it was suggested that the thyroid immune response may be reflected by blood repertoires.

Ophthalmopathy patients were characterized by moderately to severely active disease, a Clinical Activity Score of at least 3, a NOSPECS grade of at least 4, and a disease duration under 3 months. Patients with other autoimmune diseases, uncontrolled infections, pregnancy or lactation were excluded from the study. Diagnosis was based on clinical symptoms, serum thyroxine, TRAb, thyroid ultrasound and orbital computed tomography. Ficoll-Paque density gradient centrifugation was used to isolate PBMCs from approximately 10 ml of fresh peripheral blood. Total RNA was extracted using Trizol reagent, and RNA quality was checked on an Agilent 2100 Bioanalyzer.

Sequences were obtained from peripheral blood. The TCR originated in an adult man with Graves' ophthalmopathy. Recombination joined TRBV9 with TRBJ1-2, with no confident D gene call. DNA sequence: TGTGCCAGCAGCGTAGGGATAGATCCTAACTATGGCTACACCTTC. The encoded protein is CASSVGIDPNYGYTF.